One sample yielded the 16 T cell receptor beta chains listed below, sequenced in a study of blood T cell repertoires in COVID-19. Only in-frame clones appear in the TCRdb table, and some are missing; sequencing was by immunoSEQ multiplex PCR. The data contain approximately 210,000 clones, about four fifths of them singletons. Input material: peripheral blood. The receptors were sampled from a woman in her forties or fifties with acute or convalescent COVID-19.

The chain employs TRBV6-5 and TRBJ2-7; possibly TRBD1 for D (6 bases). The CDR3 runs 15 residues. The germline V gene encodes CDR1 MNHEY and CDR2 SVGAGI. Trimming shortened V by 6 bases and J by 2 bases, and 17 bases separated the two germline ends. The CDR3 DNA reads TGTGCCAGCAGCGTAGACGGGGCAGGGGCCTACGAGCAGTACTTC. Translating it yields CASSVDGAGAYEQYF.

The CDR3 region is CASSFRDSLYEQYF. Written as DNA, the CDR3 is TGTGCCAGCAGCTTCCGGGACAGTCTCTACGAGCAGTACTTC. This chain links TRBV5-6 with TRBJ2-7; 7 bases agree with TRBD1. Germline-derived CDR1 and CDR2 are SGHDT and YYEEEE. With 2 bases clipped from V and 3 bases from J, the junction kept 5 bases outside the gene matches. This CDR3 spans 14 amino acids.

The CDR3 DNA follows: TGTGCCAGCTGTTCTCTAGCGGAGGGCGACAATGAGCAGTTCTTC. Encoded protein: CASCSLAEGDNEQFF. The V call is TRBV11-2, the J call TRBJ2-1, with 7 bases matching TRBD2. V gave up 8 bases and J gave up 5 bases; unmatched junction bases: 12. The CDR3 consists of 15 residues. Germline lookup yields CDR1 SGHAT and CDR2 FQNNGV.

The rearrangement joins TRBV18 to TRBJ2-2; D is possibly TRBD1 (6 bases). Germline V gives CDR1 KGHSH, CDR2 LQKENI. This CDR3 contains 16 residues. V lost 6 bases, J lost 0 bases, and 14 bases lay in between. CDR3 residues: CASSRTGYANTGELFF. The CDR3, as DNA: TGTGCCAGCTCGCGAACAGGGTACGCGAACACCGGGGAGCTGTTTTTT.

This clone was picked up one time. The chain joins TRBV7-6 to TRBJ2-3; a possible D gene is TRBD2 (5 bases). The germline V and J ends were trimmed by 3 bases and 6 bases, with 10 bases remaining between them. The CDR3 is 13 residues long. The germline V gene has CDR1 SGHVS and CDR2 FNYEAQ. The CDR3 region is CASSLDFADTQYF. CDR3 DNA sequence: TGTGCCAGCAGCTTGGACTTCGCGGATACGCAGTATTTT.

The chain is built from TRBV9 and TRBJ1-1; 9 bases are a match to TRBD1. The CDR3 runs 13 residues. V shed 4 bases and J 4 bases; nucleotides not matched to a gene: 2. In germline, CDR1 is SGDLS, CDR2 YYNGEE. CDR3 DNA: TGTGCCAGCAGCAAGGGACAGGGCACTGAAGCTTTCTTT. This codes for CASSKGQGTEAFF.

The chain joins TRBV5-1 to TRBJ2-3; maybe TRBD2 (6 bases). The germline CDR1 and CDR2 sequences are SGHRS and YFSETQ. Trimming took 3 bases from V and 6 from J, leaving 17 bases between them. This CDR3 contains 15 residues. The CDR3 region has the DNA TGCGCCAGCAGCTCGGGACTGACAGCCAGGGATACGCAGTATTTT. It translates to CASSSGLTARDTQYF.

This clone has a single count. The chain has TRBV6-2 or TRBV6-3 and TRBJ2-2, with 10 bases lining up with TRBD1. There are 17 residues in the CDR3. The V and J ends lost 2 bases and 1 base, in that order; junction bases with no gene match: 4. Germline values: CDR1 MNHEY, CDR2 SVGEGT. CDR3 in DNA: TGTGCCAGCAGTTACCCTAGGACAGGGGGGAACACCGGGGAGCTGTTTTTT. Translated: CASSYPRTGGNTGELFF.

The V and J genes are TRBV28 and TRBJ2-3, with a possible D match to TRBD2 (6 bases). Germline lookup yields CDR1 MDHEN and CDR2 SYDVKM. Trimming left V 3 bases short and J 6 bases short, with 10 bases between. This CDR3 is 13 amino acids long. The CDR3 spells CASSLRRGDTQYF. As DNA, the CDR3 is TGTGCCAGCAGTTTGCGACGGGGGGATACGCAGTATTTT.

In its sample, this clone was seen once. V usage is TRBV6-5 and J usage is TRBJ2-7, with 7 positions matching TRBD2. Per germline, CDR1 MNHEY and CDR2 SVGAGI. J gave up 1 base and V 6 bases, and 9 bases lay outside the gene matches. The CDR3 sequence is 15 residues long. In DNA form, the CDR3 reads TGTGCCAGCAGCTTTCTAGCGGAGAAGTCCTACGAGCAGTACTTC. Translated: CASSFLAEKSYEQYF.

The V gene is TRBV2, the J gene TRBJ1-5, with TRBD1 identical over 7 bases. This CDR3 is built from 14 residues. V dropped 4 bases and J dropped 2; count of bases not matched to a gene: 2. Germline CDR1 is SNHLY and CDR2 is FYNNEI. The CDR3: CASSGQGGNQPQHF. The CDR3 DNA follows: TGTGCCAGCAGTGGACAGGGTGGCAATCAGCCCCAGCATTTT.

This rearrangement joins TRBV23-1 to TRBJ2-7; D is perhaps TRBD1 (5 bases). TRBV23-1 is designated an ORF whose function remains uncertain. The CDR3 is made up of 17 amino acids. V lost 0 bases, J lost 4 bases, and 19 bases lay in between. CDR3 in DNA: TGCGCCAGCAGTCAATCTAGGCGCCAGGGCCTACTTTACGAGCAGTACTTC. This gives the protein CASSQSRRQGLLYEQYF.

The chain couples TRBV11-3 to TRBJ2-1; TRBD1 matches 7 bases. CDR3 size: 15 residues. Germline CDR1 and CDR2: SGHNT and YENEEA. V shed 8 bases and J 0 bases; nucleotides not matched to a gene: 7. This chain's CDR3 is CASSPGQSSYNEQFF. The CDR3 DNA follows: TGTGCCAGCTCCCCGGGACAGAGCTCCTACAATGAGCAGTTCTTC.

In its sample, this clone was seen a few times. V gene TRBV2 combines with J gene TRBJ1-4, with a tentative D call TRBD1 (5 bases). Deletions cut 7 bases from V and 5 bases from J, with 14 bases between. Per germline, CDR1 SNHLY and CDR2 FYNNEI. The CDR3 has 14 amino acids. The CDR3 protein is CASTDSGGNEKLFF. The CDR3 region has the DNA TGTGCCAGCACCGACTCGGGGGGGAATGAAAAACTGTTTTTT.

The chain employs TRBV5-1 and TRBJ2-2; D is perhaps TRBD2 (6 bases). There are 13 residues in the CDR3. V gave up 7 bases and J gave up 7 bases, with 14 bases separating them. Germline loops: CDR1 SGHRS, CDR2 YFSETQ. Written as DNA, the CDR3 is TGCGCCAGCTCCAGCGGGTTCATCGGGGAGCTGTTTTTT. It encodes CASSSGFIGELFF.

V is TRBV6-1 and J is TRBJ1-2; D is unclear. This CDR3 has 12 amino acids. The germline V gene has CDR1 MNHNS and CDR2 SASEGT. Trimming pared 1 base from V and 12 bases from J, leaving 12 bases between. The CDR3 region has the DNA TGTGCCAGCAGTGAAGGTACGAGGGTGGACACCTTC. Protein product: CASSEGTRVDTF.